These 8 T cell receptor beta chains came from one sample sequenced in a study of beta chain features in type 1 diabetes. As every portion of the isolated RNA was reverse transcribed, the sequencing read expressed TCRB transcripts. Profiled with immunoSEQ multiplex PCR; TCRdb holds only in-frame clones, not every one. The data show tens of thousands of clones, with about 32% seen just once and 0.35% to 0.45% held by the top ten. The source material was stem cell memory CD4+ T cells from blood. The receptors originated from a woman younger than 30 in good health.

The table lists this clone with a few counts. This CDR3 is CASSQENEKLFF. The CDR3 DNA is TGCGCCAGCAGCCAGGAGAATGAAAAACTGTTTTTT. The chain couples TRBV4-3 to TRBJ1-4; no definite D call. CDR3 length equals 12 residues. Trimming left V 3 bases short and J 5 bases short, with 4 bases between. Germline V gene data show CDR1 as LGHNA and CDR2 as YSLEER.

The CDR3 loop is CASVPSNTGELFF. In nucleotides, the CDR3 is TGTGCTAGTGTTCCTTCGAACACCGGGGAGCTGTTTTTT. The gene calls are TRBV12-5 and TRBJ2-2; no definite D call. Germline CDR1 reads LGHNT; CDR2 reads FRNRAP. Trimming pared 7 bases from V and 0 bases from J, leaving 6 bases between. The CDR3 is made up of 13 amino acids.

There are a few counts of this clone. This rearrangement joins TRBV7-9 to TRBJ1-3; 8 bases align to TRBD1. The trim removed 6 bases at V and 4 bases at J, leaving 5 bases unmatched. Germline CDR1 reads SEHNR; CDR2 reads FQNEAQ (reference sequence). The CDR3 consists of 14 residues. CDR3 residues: CASRATGEGNTIYF. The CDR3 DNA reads TGTGCCAGCAGAGCGACAGGGGAAGGAAACACCATATATTTT.

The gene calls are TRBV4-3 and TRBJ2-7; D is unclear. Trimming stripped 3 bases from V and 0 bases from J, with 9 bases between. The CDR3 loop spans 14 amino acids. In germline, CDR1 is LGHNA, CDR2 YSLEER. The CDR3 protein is CASSHPGSSYEQYF. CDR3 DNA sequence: TGCGCCAGCAGCCATCCCGGGTCCTCCTACGAGCAGTACTTC.

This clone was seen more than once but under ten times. The CDR3 DNA reads as TGCGCCAGCAGCTTGCGGGGAGACTTGAACACTGAAGCTTTCTTT. This gives the protein CASSLRGDLNTEAFF. This chain uses TRBV4-1 with TRBJ1-1, with D unclear. Germline V CDR1 and CDR2: MGHRA, YSYEKL. Trimming took 5 bases from V and 0 from J, leaving 13 bases between them. The CDR3 has 15 amino acids.

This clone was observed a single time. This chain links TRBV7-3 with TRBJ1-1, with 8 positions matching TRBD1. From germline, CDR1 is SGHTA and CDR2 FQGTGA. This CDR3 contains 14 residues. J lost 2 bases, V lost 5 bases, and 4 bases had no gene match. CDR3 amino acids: CASSGGTGNTEAFF. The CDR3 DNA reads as TGTGCCAGCAGCGGCGGGACAGGAAACACTGAAGCTTTCTTT.

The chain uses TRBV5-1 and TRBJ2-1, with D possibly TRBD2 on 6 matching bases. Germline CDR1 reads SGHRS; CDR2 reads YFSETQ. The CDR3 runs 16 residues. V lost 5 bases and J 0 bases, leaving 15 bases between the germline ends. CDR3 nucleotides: TGCGCCAGCAGTTCGGAAGGCGGGAACTCCTACAATGAGCAGTTCTTC. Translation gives CASSSEGGNSYNEQFF.

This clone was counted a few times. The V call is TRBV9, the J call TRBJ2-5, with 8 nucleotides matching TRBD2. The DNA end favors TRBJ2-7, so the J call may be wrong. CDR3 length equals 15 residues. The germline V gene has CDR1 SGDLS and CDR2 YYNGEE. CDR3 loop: CASSVAGGPSYEQYF. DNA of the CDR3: TGTGCCAGCAGCGTAGCGGGGGGGCCGTCCTACGAGCAGTACTTC.